These 25 T cell receptor beta chains came from one sample sequenced in a study of siplizumab effects on memory and regulatory T cells. Sequenced by immunoSEQ multiplex PCR; TCRdb stores in-frame clones only, minus some. This table holds about 100,000 clones, 90% to 95% found once. The sequenced material came from Tregs sorted from blood. The receptors originated from a human donor in good health.

The chain couples TRBV23-1 to TRBJ1-2; TRBD1 might be the D (5 bases). TRBV23-1 is noted as an ORF with a role that remains uncertain. Trimming removed 1 base from V and 7 bases from J, with 13 bases in between. The CDR3 has 14 residues. The DNA for the CDR3 is TGCGCCAGCAGTCAATGGTGCAGGGCCAGTGGCTACACCTTC. Its translation is CASSQWCRASGYTF.

V is TRBV30 and J is TRBJ2-3, with a tentative D call TRBD2 (5 bases). The CDR3 covers 13 residues. V lost 2 bases, J lost 0 bases, and 6 bases lay in between. Germline assignment: CDR1 GTSNPN and CDR2 SVGIG (reference sequence). DNA for the CDR3: TGTGCCTGGAGTCGGACTAGCACAGATACGCAGTATTTT. Translated, it gives CAWSRTSTDTQYF.

The chain is built from TRBV27 and TRBJ1-3, with 7 bases fitting TRBD1. The CDR3 is 14 amino acids. V trimming: 6 bases; J trimming: 2 bases; junction bases outside the gene matches: 4. The germline V gene has CDR1 MNHEY and CDR2 SMNVEV (reference sequence). DNA for the CDR3: TGTGCCAGCAGGCCAGGGGGACCTGGAAACACCATATATTTT. Residues: CASRPGGPGNTIYF.

This clone has just one count. V gene TRBV18 combines with J gene TRBJ1-5, with 8 bases aligning to TRBD1. From germline, CDR1 is KGHSH and CDR2 LQKENI. Trimming removed 3 bases from V and 6 bases from J; junction bases left unmatched: 16. This CDR3 has 18 residues. The CDR3 region is CASSPGQGTQGAGQPQHF. The CDR3 DNA is TGTGCCAGCTCACCCGGACAGGGCACTCAGGGGGCGGGTCAGCCCCAGCATTTT.

This chain joins TRBV7-3 and TRBJ1-1; D gene ambiguous. The CDR3 is made up of 13 amino acids. Trimming shortened V by 1 base and J by 2 bases, and 5 bases separated the two germline ends. The germline V gene has CDR1 SGHTA and CDR2 FQGTGA. This CDR3 is CASSLITNTEAFF. CDR3 nucleotide sequence: TGTGCCAGCAGCTTAATAACCAACACTGAAGCTTTCTTT.

This clone was detected once. The gene calls are TRBV27 and TRBJ1-1; TRBD1 agrees at 8 bases. The CDR3 totals 16 residues. The germline V gene has CDR1 MNHEY and CDR2 SMNVEV (reference sequence). The ends lost 0 bases at V and 1 base at J; junction bases unmatched: 4. CDR3 region: CASSLSFTGGNTEAFF. As DNA, the CDR3 is TGTGCCAGCAGTTTATCTTTCACAGGGGGGAACACTGAAGCTTTCTTT.

The chain carries TRBV4-3 and TRBJ2-1; TRBD1 matches at 8 bases. Trimming at V came to 0 bases and at J to 4 bases, leaving 8 bases not matched to a gene. Germline V gene data show CDR1 as LGHNA and CDR2 as YSLEER. The CDR3 is 17 residues long. DNA for the CDR3: TGCGCCAGCAGCCAAGATCCCCAAGGACAGGGATACAATGAGCAGTTCTTC. Its translation is CASSQDPQGQGYNEQFF.

The CDR3: CASSLWASGRGDRETQYF. The CDR3 nucleotides are TGCGCCAGCAGCTTGTGGGCTAGCGGGAGGGGGGATCGGGAGACCCAGTACTTC. The chain recombines TRBV5-1 with TRBJ2-5, with 12 positions matching TRBD2. With 1 base clipped from V and 5 bases from J, the junction kept 12 bases outside the gene matches. CDR1 SGHRS and CDR2 YFSETQ come from the germline V gene. This CDR3 has 18 amino acids.

This rearrangement joins TRBV19 to TRBJ2-3; D gene ambiguous. V was pared by 7 bases and J by 6 bases, with 11 bases between. The CDR3 spans 12 residues. The germline CDR1 and CDR2 sequences are LNHDA and SQIVND (reference sequence). The CDR3 DNA is TGTGCCAGTACCAACCGGTGGGATACGCAGTATTTT. This encodes CASTNRWDTQYF.

This chain joins TRBV30 and TRBJ1-5; D is unclear. Germline-derived CDR1 and CDR2 are GTSNPN and SVGIG (reference sequence). This CDR3 is built from 13 residues. Trimming shortened V by 5 bases and J by 0 bases, and 8 bases separated the two germline ends. CDR3 residues: CAWGRDSNQPQHF. CDR3 sequence (DNA): TGTGCCTGGGGCCGGGATAGCAATCAGCCCCAGCATTTT.

The genes are TRBV6-1 and TRBJ2-3, with D possibly called TRBD1 or TRBD2 (5 bases each). Per the germline V gene, CDR1 is MNHNS and CDR2 is SASEGT. V lost 4 bases, J lost 5 bases, and 13 bases lay in between. The CDR3 extends over 14 amino acids. The CDR3 nucleotides are TGTGCCAGCAGTGCCCGGGACCGACTAGATACGCAGTATTTT. As protein: CASSARDRLDTQYF.

The chain couples TRBV6-4 to TRBJ2-1; D possibly corresponds to TRBD2 (5 bases). Germline loops: CDR1 MRHNA, CDR2 SNTAGT. V shed 3 bases and J shed 5 bases, with 11 bases lying between them. The CDR3 totals 14 residues. DNA of the CDR3: TGTGCCAGCAGTGAAGGCGGGTGGCACAATGAGCAGTTCTTC. It codes for CASSEGGWHNEQFF.

The rearrangement joins TRBV5-6 to TRBJ2-1; D is unclear. V was trimmed by 4 bases and J by 7 bases, leaving 12 bases between them. The CDR3 runs to 13 residues. Germline lookup yields CDR1 SGHDT and CDR2 YYEEEE. CDR3: CASSLLSLNEQFF. The CDR3 DNA is TGTGCCAGCAGCCTGCTTTCCTTGAATGAGCAGTTCTTC. Complete variable domain (other parts from reference TRBV5-6 and TRBJ2-1): DAGVTQSPTHLIKTRGQQVTLRCSPKSGHDTVSWYQQALGQGPQFIFQYYEEEERQRGNFPDRFSGHQFPNYSSELNVNALLLGDSALYLCASSLLSLNEQFFGPGTRLTVL.

The V call is TRBV25-1, the J call TRBJ1-1; D is uncertain. Germline CDR1 is MGHDK and CDR2 is SYGVNS. Trimming pared 6 bases from V and 4 bases from J, leaving 18 bases between. This CDR3 region has 15 residues. The CDR3 coding sequence is TGTGCCAGCAGCCCCTGGGGAGACTCTGGCACTGAAGCTTTCTTT. Translation gives CASSPWGDSGTEAFF.

The chain uses TRBV4-1 and TRBJ2-5; 12 bases agree with TRBD1. Germline CDR1 is MGHRA and CDR2 is YSYEKL. V shed 4 bases, J shed 6 bases, and the junction held 9 bases outside the gene matches. CDR3 size: 16 residues. This CDR3 reads CASSRPGTGGRKTQYF. The DNA for the CDR3 is TGCGCCAGCAGCCGCCCCGGGACAGGGGGCAGGAAGACCCAGTACTTC.

This chain joins TRBV13 and TRBJ2-7, with 8 positions matching TRBD1. CDR3 length: 21 amino acids. Germline lookup yields CDR1 PRHDT and CDR2 FYEKMQ (reference sequence). The V segment lost 6 bases and the J segment 4 bases; nucleotides outside the gene matches: 29. The CDR3 coding sequence is TGTGCCAGCAGTTTAACCCCAAGGGGATCCTATCTTGGACAGGGAGCTTACGAGCAGTACTTC. This encodes CASSLTPRGSYLGQGAYEQYF.

The V and J genes are TRBV4-1 and TRBJ2-5; unclear D gene. V dropped 0 bases and J dropped 1 base, with 15 bases sitting between them. CDR1 is MGHRA, CDR2 YSYEKL, per germline. This CDR3 comprises 17 residues. The CDR3 coding sequence is TGCGCCAGCAGCCAAGATCAAGGGAACAGACTCCAAGAGACCCAGTACTTC. This translates into CASSQDQGNRLQETQYF.

The chain is built from TRBV10-3 and TRBJ1-1; a weak D match, TRBD1 (5 bases). V was pared by 4 bases and J by 5 bases, with 11 bases between. This CDR3 is built from 13 residues. The germline CDR1 and CDR2 sequences are ENHRY and SYGVKD. For the CDR3, the DNA is TGTGCCATCAGTGCCCTGGGGGGAACTGAAGCTTTCTTT. Translation: CAISALGGTEAFF.

This clone came up a few times. This chain uses TRBV5-6 with TRBJ2-1; 10 nucleotides align to TRBD2. Germline CDR1 is SGHDT and CDR2 is YYEEEE. V dropped 2 bases and J dropped 0; count of bases not matched to a gene: 8. This CDR3 comprises 18 residues. The CDR3 region is CASSFPSGSLYSYNEQFF. Written as DNA, the CDR3 is TGTGCCAGCAGCTTCCCTAGCGGGAGTCTGTACTCCTACAATGAGCAGTTCTTC.

The rearrangement joins TRBV6-6 to TRBJ2-1; 7 bases align to TRBD2. CDR3 length: 11 amino acids. Trimming cost V 4 bases and J 12 bases; bases outside gene matches: 3. The V gene's germline CDR1 is MNHNY and CDR2 SVGAGI (reference sequence). CDR3 region: CASSSSGMQFF. CDR3 nucleotide sequence: TGTGCCAGCAGTTCTAGCGGAATGCAGTTCTTC.

This chain links TRBV9 with TRBJ2-1, with a possible D match to TRBD1 (6 bases). Germline V gene lookup returns CDR1 SGDLS and CDR2 YYNGEE. V lost 3 bases to trimming and J lost 3 bases, with 16 bases between them. This CDR3 is built from 16 residues. CDR3 DNA sequence: TGTGCCAGCAGCGCTGGTGGGCAGGGGAGCTACAATGAGCAGTTCTTC. Translating it yields CASSAGGQGSYNEQFF.

This clone has only one observation. The chain employs TRBV19 and TRBJ2-2; D is ambiguous. Germline V gives CDR1 LNHDA, CDR2 SQIVND (reference sequence). CDR3 length: 12 amino acids. Trimming stripped 2 bases from V and 4 bases from J, with 2 bases between. CDR3 protein: CASSITTGELFF. The CDR3 region has the DNA TGTGCCAGTAGTATAACCACCGGGGAGCTGTTTTTT.

The V call is TRBV29-1, the J call TRBJ1-2; TRBD1 is a possible D gene (5 bases). CDR1 and CDR2 (germline): SQVTM, ANQGSEA. This CDR3 has 13 amino acids. Trimming took 3 bases from V and 4 from J, leaving 12 bases between them. The CDR3 sequence: CSVEMGRGYGYTF. The CDR3 coding sequence is TGCAGCGTTGAGATGGGAAGGGGCTATGGCTACACCTTC.

The rearrangement uses TRBV28 and TRBJ1-1; TRBD1 aligns across 7 bases. In germline, CDR1 is MDHEN, CDR2 SYDVKM. Trimming took 3 bases from V and 0 from J; bases not matched to a gene: 10. This CDR3 has 17 residues. This chain's CDR3 is CASSFLKRGQVNTEAFF. CDR3 DNA: TGTGCCAGCAGTTTTCTCAAAAGGGGGCAGGTGAACACTGAAGCTTTCTTT.

This sequence joins TRBV5-1 and TRBJ1-5; D unclear. Trimming took 4 bases from V and 6 from J, leaving 11 bases between them. The germline V gene encodes CDR1 SGHRS and CDR2 YFSETQ. The CDR3 has 13 amino acids. Here the CDR3 DNA reads TGCGCCAGCAGCCCCGGCCCTGGTCAGCCCCAGCATTTT. It codes for CASSPGPGQPQHF.